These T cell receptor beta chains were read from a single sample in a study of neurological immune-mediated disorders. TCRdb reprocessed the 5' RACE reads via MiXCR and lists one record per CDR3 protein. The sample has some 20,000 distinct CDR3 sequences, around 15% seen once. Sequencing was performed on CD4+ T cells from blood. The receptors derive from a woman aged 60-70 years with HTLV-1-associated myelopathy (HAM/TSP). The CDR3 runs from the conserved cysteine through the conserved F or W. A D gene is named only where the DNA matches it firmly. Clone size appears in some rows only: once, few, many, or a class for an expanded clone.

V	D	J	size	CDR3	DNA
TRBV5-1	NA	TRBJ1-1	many	CASSFDTARSEAFF	TGCGCCAGCAGCTTTGATACTGCGAGAAGTGAAGCTTTCTTT
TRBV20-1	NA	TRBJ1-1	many	CSVRDSMGGTEAFF	TGCAGTGTTAGAGATTCAATGGGGGGGACTGAAGCTTTCTTT
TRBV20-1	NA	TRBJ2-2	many	CSARDGTTGELFF	TGCAGTGCTAGAGATGGTACCACCGGGGAGCTGTTTTTT
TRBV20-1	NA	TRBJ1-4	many	CSAFRGFGEKLFF	TGCAGTGCTTTTCGCGGCTTTGGTGAAAAACTGTTTTTT
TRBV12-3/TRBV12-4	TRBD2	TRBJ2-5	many	CASSLGLAGVETQYF	TGTGCCAGCAGTTTAGGACTAGCGGGAGTAGAGACCCAGTACTTC
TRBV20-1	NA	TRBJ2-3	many	CSAGGGLGGTDTQYF	TGCAGTGCTGGGGGGGGTCTAGGGGGGACAGATACGCAGTATTTT
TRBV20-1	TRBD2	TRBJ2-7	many	CSARDPLAGGSEQYF	TGCAGTGCTAGAGATCCGCTAGCGGGGGGGAGCGAGCAGTACTTC
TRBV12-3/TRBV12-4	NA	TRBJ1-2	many	CASSFFPLGYTF	TGTGCCAGCAGTTTTTTTCCCCTTGGCTACACCTTC
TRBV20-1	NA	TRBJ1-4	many	CSAQRGAATNEKLFF	TGCAGTGCTCAGAGGGGGGCCGCAACTAATGAAAAACTGTTTTTT
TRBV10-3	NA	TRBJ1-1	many	CAISVNSLNTEAFF	TGTGCCATCAGTGTCAACAGCCTGAACACTGAAGCTTTCTTT
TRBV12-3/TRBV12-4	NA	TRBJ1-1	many	CASSLLGANTEAFF	TGTGCCAGCAGTTTACTGGGGGCGAACACTGAAGCTTTCTTT
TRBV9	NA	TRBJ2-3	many	CASSVVGVRDTQYF	TGTGCCAGCAGCGTAGTCGGGGTCAGAGATACGCAGTATTTT
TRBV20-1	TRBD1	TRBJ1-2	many	CSATGQGEYYTF	TGCAGTGCTACGGGACAGGGGGAATACTACACCTTC
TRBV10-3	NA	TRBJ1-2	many	CAISEVPKAGYTF	TGTGCCATCAGTGAGGTACCCAAGGCTGGCTACACCTTC
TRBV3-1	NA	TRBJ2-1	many	CASSQSGGNEQFF	TGTGCCAGCAGCCAATCCGGGGGCAATGAGCAGTTCTTC
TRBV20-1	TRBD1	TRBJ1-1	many	CSAKGAGELREAFF	TGCAGTGCTAAGGGGGCAGGGGAACTTAGAGAAGCTTTCTTT
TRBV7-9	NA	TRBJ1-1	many	CASSPGGKLTNTEAFF	TGTGCCAGCAGCCCTGGAGGGAAGCTCACTAACACTGAAGCTTTCTTT
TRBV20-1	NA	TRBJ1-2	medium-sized	CSARTPNYGYTF	TGCAGTGCTAGGACCCCTAACTATGGCTACACCTTC
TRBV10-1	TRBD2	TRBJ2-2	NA	CASRLGLGAGDLFF	TGCGCCAGCAGACTGGGACTAGGGGCCGGGGATCTGTTTTTT
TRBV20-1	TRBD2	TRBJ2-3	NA	CSASTSSGAYPKDTQYF	TGCAGTGCTAGCACTTCTAGCGGGGCCTACCCCAAAGATACGCAGTATTTT
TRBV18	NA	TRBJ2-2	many	CASSQGGENTGELFF	TGTGCCAGCTCTCAGGGTGGAGAGAACACCGGGGAGCTGTTTTTT
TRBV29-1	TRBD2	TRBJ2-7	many	CSVAAGMENEQYF	TGCAGCGTTGCAGCGGGGATGGAAAACGAGCAGTACTTC
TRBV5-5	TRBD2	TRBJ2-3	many	CASRRLAGGPGQYF	TGTGCCAGCAGACGACTAGCGGGAGGGCCGGGGCAGTATTTT
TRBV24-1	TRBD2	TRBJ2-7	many	CATSDSPSAGVYEQYF	TGTGCCACCAGTGATTCGCCTTCTGCGGGGGTCTACGAGCAGTACTTC
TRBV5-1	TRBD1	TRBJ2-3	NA	CASSSGTGSTDTQYF	TGCGCCAGCAGCTCCGGGACAGGGAGCACAGATACGCAGTATTTT
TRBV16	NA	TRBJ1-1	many	CASSQQYTNTEAFF	TGTGCCAGCAGCCAGCAATACACGAACACTGAAGCTTTCTTT
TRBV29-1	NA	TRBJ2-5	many	CSVTPWGNGGAETQYF	TGCAGCGTTACTCCCTGGGGAAATGGGGGGGCAGAGACCCAGTACTTC
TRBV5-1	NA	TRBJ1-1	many	CASSLEGMNTEAFF	TGCGCCAGCAGCTTGGAGGGGATGAACACTGAAGCTTTCTTT
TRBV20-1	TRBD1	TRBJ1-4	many	CSAGTERLFF	TGCAGTGCTGGGACAGAAAGACTGTTTTTT
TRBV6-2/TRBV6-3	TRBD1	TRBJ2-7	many	CASSSPGTGMSYEQYF	TGTGCCAGCAGCTCGCCCGGGACAGGCATGTCCTACGAGCAGTACTTC
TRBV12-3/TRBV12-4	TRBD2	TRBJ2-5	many	CASSLSGGAETQYF	TGTGCCAGCAGTTTATCGGGAGGGGCGGAGACCCAGTACTTC
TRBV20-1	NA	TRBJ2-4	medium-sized	CSASQSAKNIQYF	TGCAGTGCTTCCCAAAGCGCCAAAAACATTCAGTACTTC
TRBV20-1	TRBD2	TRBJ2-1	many	CSAPPTSGSGNEQFF	TGCAGTGCTCCCCCTACTAGCGGGAGCGGCAATGAGCAGTTCTTC
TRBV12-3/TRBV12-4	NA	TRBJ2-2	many	CASSPGQLTGELFF	TGTGCCAGCAGCCCGGGACAACTCACCGGGGAGCTGTTTTTT
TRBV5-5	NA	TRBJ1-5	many	CASSSFQSNQPQHF	TGTGCCAGCAGCTCATTTCAAAGCAATCAGCCCCAGCATTTT
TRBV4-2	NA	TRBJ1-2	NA	CASQDLGGNYGYTF	TGTGCCAGCCAAGATCTTGGGGGGAACTATGGCTACACCTTC
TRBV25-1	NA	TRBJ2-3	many	CASSEYKGNTDTQYF	TGTGCCAGCAGTGAATATAAGGGCAACACAGATACGCAGTATTTT
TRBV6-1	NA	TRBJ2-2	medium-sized	CASSPGPGELFF	TGTGCCAGCAGTCCTGGACCGGGGGAGCTGTTTTTT
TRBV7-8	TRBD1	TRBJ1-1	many	CASSSTGAPNTEAFF	TGTGCCAGCAGCTCCACAGGGGCCCCCAACACTGAAGCTTTCTTT
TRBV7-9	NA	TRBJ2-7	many	CASSPRGTRTYEQYF	TGTGCCAGCAGCCCCCGGGGCACGAGGACCTACGAGCAGTACTTC
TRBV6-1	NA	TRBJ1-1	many	CASSAEGHLNTEAFF	TGTGCCAGCAGTGCCGAGGGACACTTGAACACTGAAGCTTTCTTT
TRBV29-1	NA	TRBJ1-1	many	CSVDVTATNTEAFF	TGCAGCGTTGATGTTACGGCTACGAACACTGAAGCTTTCTTT
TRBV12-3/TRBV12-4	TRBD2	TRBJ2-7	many	CASSPAGGLAGTYEQYF	TGTGCCAGCAGCCCAGCTGGCGGACTAGCGGGGACCTACGAGCAGTACTTC
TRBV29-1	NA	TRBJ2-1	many	CSVAPTNEQFF	TGCAGCGTTGCCCCAACTAATGAGCAGTTCTTC
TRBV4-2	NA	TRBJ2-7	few	CASSQEVGSEQYF	TGTGCCAGCAGCCAAGAGGTTGGGAGCGAGCAGTACTTC
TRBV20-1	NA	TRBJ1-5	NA	CSEALTEQNQPKHF	TGCAGTGAGGCCCTGACAGAACAGAATCAGCCCAAGCATTTT
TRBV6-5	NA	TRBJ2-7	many	CASSYKPLLGRVYEQYF	TGTGCCAGCAGTTACAAACCCCTTTTGGGCAGGGTCTACGAGCAGTACTTC
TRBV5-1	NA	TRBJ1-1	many	CASSLFGVTNTEAFF	TGCGCCAGCAGCTTGTTCGGGGTTACGAACACTGAAGCTTTCTTT
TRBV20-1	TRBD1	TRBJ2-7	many	CSARAPDREGSYEQYF	TGCAGTGCTAGAGCCCCCGACAGGGAAGGCTCCTACGAGCAGTACTTC
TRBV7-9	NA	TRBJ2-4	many	CASSRGAGYSVQYF	TGTGCCAGCAGCCGTGGCGCGGGGTACAGTGTTCAGTACTTC
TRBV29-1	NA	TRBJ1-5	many	CSVGGGAGQPQHF	TGCAGCGTTGGTGGGGGCGCGGGACAGCCCCAGCATTTT
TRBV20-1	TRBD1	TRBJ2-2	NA	CSAGDRVNTGESFF	TGCAGTGCAGGGGACAGGGTGAACACCGGGGAGTCGTTTTTT
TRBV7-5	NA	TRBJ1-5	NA	CISVPEAPEGREQSQHF	NA
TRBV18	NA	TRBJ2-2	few	CASSPGPTGELFF	TGTGCCAGCTCACCAGGACCGACCGGGGAGCTGTTTTTT
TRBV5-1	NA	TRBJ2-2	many	CASSIQGTGELFF	TGCGCCAGCAGCATACAGGGAACCGGGGAGCTGTTTTTT
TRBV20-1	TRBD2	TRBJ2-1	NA	CSAGGTYNEQFF	TGCAGTGCGGGGGGGACCTACAATGAGCAGTTCTTC
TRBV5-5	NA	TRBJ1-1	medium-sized	CASSPRQIPTEAFF	TGTGCCAGCAGCCCCCGACAGATCCCCACTGAAGCTTTCTTT
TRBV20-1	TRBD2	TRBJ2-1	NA	CSATSGRANEQFF	TGCAGTGCCACTAGCGGGAGGGCTAATGAGCAGTTCTTC
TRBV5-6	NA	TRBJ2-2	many	CASSLLAKRTGELFF	TGTGCCAGCAGCCTTTTAGCCAAGAGGACCGGGGAGCTGTTTTTT
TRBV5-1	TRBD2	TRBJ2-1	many	CASSFGGGAYNEQFF	TGCGCCAGCAGCTTCGGGGGGGGAGCCTACAATGAGCAGTTCTTC